The rows below give T cell receptor beta chains drawn from one sample of a study of T cell changes during pregnancy in multiple sclerosis. Sequencing was performed with immunoSEQ multiplex PCR; in TCRdb, only in-frame clones are kept and a portion is missing. The sample yields fewer than 100,000 clones, over 75% seen once. Sequences were derived from peripheral blood, sampled before pregnancy. These receptors were collected from a female donor with multiple sclerosis, enrolled in a pregnancy study. The conserved cysteine and the conserved F or W are not part of the CDR3 here.

j_gene: TRBJ2-2
v_gene: TRBV2
CDR3aa: ASRAENTGELF

j_gene: TRBJ2-3
v_gene: TRBV19
CDR3aa: ASGLAGTDTQY

j_gene: TRBJ1-1
v_gene: TRBV5-6
CDR3aa: ASSLKTGWWKTEAF

j_gene: TRBJ1-5
v_gene: TRBV28
CDR3aa: ASSFRKGTNQPQH

j_gene: TRBJ2-1
v_gene: TRBV9
CDR3aa: ASSEGVSAGYNEQF

j_gene: TRBJ2-7
v_gene: TRBV28
CDR3aa: ASSSGSSIAGVRTSYEQY

j_gene: TRBJ2-1
v_gene: TRBV2
CDR3aa: AGERGSF

j_gene: TRBJ1-2
v_gene: TRBV7-2
CDR3aa: ASSLAGGYGYT

j_gene: TRBJ2-7
v_gene: TRBV5-1
CDR3aa: ASSLVGGGGYEQY

j_gene: TRBJ2-7
v_gene: TRBV29-1
CDR3aa: SVQKTGDEQY

j_gene: TRBJ2-1
v_gene: TRBV19
CDR3aa: ATASGPYNEQF

j_gene: TRBJ2-2
v_gene: TRBV4-1
CDR3aa: ASSHPREWAGGRGTGELF

j_gene: TRBJ1-4
v_gene: TRBV27
CDR3aa: ASGQYEKLF

j_gene: TRBJ2-7
v_gene: TRBV6-5
CDR3aa: ASSYTIYNYEQY

j_gene: TRBJ2-1
v_gene: TRBV29-1
CDR3aa: SVRGGDYEQF

j_gene: TRBJ2-3
v_gene: TRBV5-1
CDR3aa: ASSLNRGRDTQY

j_gene: TRBJ1-4
v_gene: TRBV11-2
CDR3aa: ASSSPRAGVGGEKLF

j_gene: TRBJ2-7
v_gene: TRBV5-4
CDR3aa: ASSQEVPSYEQY

j_gene: TRBJ2-3
v_gene: TRBV7-2
CDR3aa: ATSSLAGGPDTQY

j_gene: TRBJ2-1
v_gene: TRBV18
CDR3aa: ASSPPTGGFNEQF

j_gene: TRBJ1-1
v_gene: TRBV7-2
CDR3aa: ASGRGNTEAF

j_gene: TRBJ2-5
v_gene: TRBV18
CDR3aa: ASSPQTPGQRETQY

j_gene: TRBJ2-1
v_gene: TRBV7-6
CDR3aa: ASSPGTSGEDEQF

j_gene: TRBJ1-1
v_gene: TRBV19
CDR3aa: ASSIIDRDTEAF

j_gene: TRBJ2-1
v_gene: TRBV9
CDR3aa: ASSVATTSGGAFRGSYGVHEQF

j_gene: TRBJ2-3
v_gene: TRBV29-1
CDR3aa: SVAGTDLTTSTDTQY

j_gene: TRBJ2-7
v_gene: TRBV29-1
CDR3aa: SVERGPAYEQY

j_gene: TRBJ1-1
v_gene: TRBV5-1
CDR3aa: ASSLSTGYEAF

j_gene: TRBJ2-7
v_gene: TRBV2
CDR3aa: ASSDQGAAYEQY

j_gene: TRBJ2-7
v_gene: TRBV5-6
CDR3aa: ASSTLATGIEQY

j_gene: TRBJ2-1
v_gene: TRBV7-3
CDR3aa: ASSSPGTGTGNEQF

j_gene: TRBJ2-2
v_gene: TRBV10-3
CDR3aa: AISPGRAGGLTGELF

j_gene: TRBJ2-7
v_gene: TRBV5-1
CDR3aa: ASSTQGHEQY

j_gene: TRBJ2-4
v_gene: TRBV9
CDR3aa: ASSVAHGASGNIQY

j_gene: TRBJ1-5
v_gene: TRBV2
CDR3aa: ASSGQPGQPQH

j_gene: TRBJ2-5
v_gene: TRBV6-5
CDR3aa: ASSTRAEGQETQY

j_gene: TRBJ2-3
v_gene: TRBV4-3
CDR3aa: ASSQEWIGGGGTQRDTQY

j_gene: TRBJ1-4
v_gene: TRBV19
CDR3aa: ASSGQASAGPNEKLF

j_gene: TRBJ2-3
v_gene: TRBV7-3
CDR3aa: ASSSGNTQY

j_gene: TRBJ2-5
v_gene: TRBV5-4
CDR3aa: ASSLGGGSQETQY

j_gene: TRBJ2-7
v_gene: TRBV10-3
CDR3aa: AITDVVGGEQY

j_gene: TRBJ2-1
v_gene: TRBV10-1
CDR3aa: ASSAFGGGYNEQF

j_gene: TRBJ1-2
v_gene: TRBV4-1
CDR3aa: ASSQSQVFNYGYT

j_gene: TRBJ2-3
v_gene: TRBV14
CDR3aa: ASSLSPGLTQY

j_gene: TRBJ2-5
v_gene: TRBV6-1
CDR3aa: ASIWSGETQY

j_gene: TRBJ1-3
v_gene: TRBV14
CDR3aa: ASSKGQSSGNTIY

j_gene: TRBJ1-5
v_gene: TRBV6-1
CDR3aa: ASSATGGEQPQH

j_gene: TRBJ1-3
v_gene: TRBV2
CDR3aa: ASRGDTGNTIY

j_gene: TRBJ2-1
v_gene: TRBV6-4
CDR3aa: ASSDASGGNNEQF

j_gene: TRBJ2-2
v_gene: TRBV15
CDR3aa: ATSMRSSGGGELF

j_gene: TRBJ1-1
v_gene: TRBV27
CDR3aa: ASSFVGTGGTEAF

j_gene: TRBJ2-4
v_gene: TRBV7-9
CDR3aa: ASSLRDSLLGAKNIQY

j_gene: TRBJ2-1
v_gene: TRBV4-1
CDR3aa: ASSQTAQGEVNEQF

j_gene: TRBJ1-1
v_gene: TRBV10-3
CDR3aa: ATGQGANTEAF

j_gene: TRBJ1-4
v_gene: TRBV6-5
CDR3aa: ASSYNEGGAEKLF